Listed below are T cell receptor beta chains from one sample, sequenced in a study of CD8+CD57+ T cells in acquired aplastic anemia. Using its own MiXCR run on the reads, TCRdb lists one record per CDR3 protein. The table lists approximately 200,000 distinct CDR3 sequences, roughly half of them singletons. Sequencing used sorted CD4+, CD8+, or CD8+CD57+ T cells (not recorded which) from PBMCs. These receptors were taken from a human donor in good health, serving as a control. Both conserved end residues are part of each CDR3. Each record gives: V gene, J gene, clone size, D gene, CDR3 DNA, CDR3 protein. D genes are given only for firm matches. Clone sizes are given selectively: once, few, many, or a class where the clone is expanded.

TRBV6-6,TRBJ2-3,few,TRBD2,TGTGCCATCAGATCCGGGACTAAGTCAGATACGCAGTATTTT,CAIRSGTKSDTQYF
TRBV10-3,TRBJ2-7,-,TRBD1,TGTGCCATCAGTGAGACGGACAGGGGGTACGAGCAGTACTTC,CAISETDRGYEQYF
TRBV3-1,TRBJ1-1,many,-,TGTGCCAGCAGCCAAGACCCGATATACACTGAAGCTTTCTTT,CASSQDPIYTEAFF
TRBV28,TRBJ1-4,few,TRBD1,TGTGCCAGCAGTCGGGGACAGTTCCGGGAAAAACTGTTTTTT,CASSRGQFREKLFF
TRBV9,TRBJ1-1,-,-,TGTGCCAGCAGCGACACAGGGCGGATCACTGAAGCTTTCTTT,CASSDTGRITEAFF
TRBV11-2,TRBJ2-5,few,-,TGTGCCAGCAGCCGGACCGGGACAAGGCGGGCCCAGTACTTC,CASSRTGTRRAQYF
TRBV20-1,TRBJ1-1,-,-,TGCAGTGCAAACGACAGAAGGCGGGGGAACACTGAAGCTTTCTTT,CSANDRRRGNTEAFF
TRBV28,TRBJ1-2,-,-,TGTGCCAGCAGTTTGCCTGGGAGGGGGGGCTACACCTTC,CASSLPGRGGYTF
TRBV5-8,TRBJ1-1,-,-,TGTGCCAACAGACGGGGGGGAAACACTGAAGCTTTCTTT,CANRRGGNTEAFF
TRBV20-1,TRBJ2-5,-,TRBD2,TGCAGTGCTAGAGATCTAGCGGGGGTATCAGAGACCCAGTACTTC,CSARDLAGVSETQYF
TRBV19,TRBJ1-2,-,-,TGTGCCAGTAGTATAGGGGGCAGCATGGGCTACACCTTC,CASSIGGSMGYTF
TRBV10-3,TRBJ2-5,few,TRBD1,TGTGCCATTCGGGGACAGCAAGAGACCCAGTACTTC,CAIRGQQETQYF
TRBV9,TRBJ1-1,-,-,TGTGCCAGCAGCCCCGGAGGTGTAGGGATGAACACTGAAGCTTTCTTT,CASSPGGVGMNTEAFF
TRBV7-3,TRBJ1-6,-,-,TGCGCCAGCAGCCAAGCCCAAGTCTATAATTCACCCCTCCACTTT,CASSQAQVYNSPLHF
TRBV20-1,TRBJ1-4,-,-,TGCAGTGCTTTCGGCAGGGACGCGAATGAAAAACTGTTTTTT,CSAFGRDANEKLFF
TRBV5-1,TRBJ2-3,many,-,TGCGCCAGCAGCTTGACAGTTACAGGGTTCGGCACAGATACGCAGTATTTT,CASSLTVTGFGTDTQYF
TRBV3-1,TRBJ1-6,many,-,TGTGCCAGCAGCCAGGACAGTTTGGCTTCACCCCTCCACTTT,CASSQDSLASPLHF
TRBV2,TRBJ1-3,once,-,TGTGCCAGCACCAGTGTATCTGGAAACACCATATATTTT,CASTSVSGNTIYF
TRBV6-2/TRBV6-3,TRBJ2-1,many,-,TGTGCCAGCAGGGACACCCAGAAGAATGAGCAGTTCTTC,CASRDTQKNEQFF
TRBV5-1,TRBJ2-4,-,-,TGCGCCAGCAGCTCAGGAGCCCGACCGAAGAGGGACATTCAGTACTTC,CASSSGARPKRDIQYF
TRBV2,TRBJ2-6,-,TRBD2,TGTGCCAGCAGTTATCGCGGGGGGGGGACTGGGGCCAACGTCCTGACTTTC,CASSYRGGGTGANVLTF
TRBV29-1,TRBJ1-2,-,-,TGCAGCGCCCTGGACCGGAGCTACACCTTC,CSALDRSYTF
TRBV2,TRBJ2-7,-,-,TGTGCCAGCAGTGAGGAATACATACCTCGGGCCGAGCAGTACTTC,CASSEEYIPRAEQYF
TRBV11-1,TRBJ2-3,-,TRBD1,TGTGCCAGCAGCTACGAGACAGGGGATACGCAGTATTTT,CASSYETGDTQYF
TRBV4-3,TRBJ1-6,-,-,TGCGCCAGCAGCCAAGATAAGGATTCACCCCTCCACTTT,CASSQDKDSPLHF
TRBV5-1,TRBJ2-2,many,-,TGCGCCAGCAGCTTGGGCCCAGGGTACCCCGGGGAGCTGTTTTTT,CASSLGPGYPGELFF
TRBV2,TRBJ2-7,-,TRBD2,TGTGCCAGTTTAAGGGATGGCGGGGGTCGGTCCTACGAGCAGTACTTC,CASLRDGGGRSYEQYF
TRBV20-1,TRBJ1-2,many,-,TGCAGTGCTAGTTCCAGGAGTTATGGCTACACCTTC,CSASSRSYGYTF
TRBV9,TRBJ2-7,many,-,TGTGCCAGCACTATCTCCGGGACCCCAGGGTACGAGCAGTACTTC,CASTISGTPGYEQYF
TRBV7-8,TRBJ2-7,-,TRBD2,TGTGCCAGCAGCTTAGGGGCGGGGGGGTCCTACGAGCAGTACTTC,CASSLGAGGSYEQYF
TRBV10-3,TRBJ1-5,-,-,TGTGCCAGCTCCCCCCGGGACAACGATCAGCCCCAGCATTTT,CASSPRDNDQPQHF
TRBV6-9,TRBJ2-7,many,TRBD1,TGTGCCAGCAGTTCCCGGGACAGGGTGAGTGAGCAGTACTTC,CASSSRDRVSEQYF
TRBV20-1,TRBJ1-4,-,-,TGCAGTGCTAGAGGCGTGGCGGTAAAACTGTTTTTT,CSARGVAVKLFF
TRBV28,TRBJ1-6,few,-,TGTGCCAGCAGTTTAAAGCCCCTCACTTATAATTCACCCCTCCACTTT,CASSLKPLTYNSPLHF
TRBV20-1,TRBJ1-6,many,-,TGCAGTGCTAGAGTGCGAGATAGCTCCTATAATTCACCCCTCCACTTT,CSARVRDSSYNSPLHF
TRBV18,TRBJ2-5,few,TRBD1,TGTGCCAGCTCACCAGGGACAGACCAAGAGACCCAGTACTTC,CASSPGTDQETQYF
TRBV25-1,TRBJ2-3,few,-,TGTGCCAGCAGTGATAATCGGCGGGGAGACACAGATACGCAGTATTTT,CASSDNRRGDTDTQYF
TRBV9,TRBJ1-2,-,-,TGTGCCAGCAGCGTAGAAGGGTTACACGGTGGCTACACCTTC,CASSVEGLHGGYTF
TRBV5-6,TRBJ2-2,many,-,TGTGCCAGCAGCTCGATCCTTTATAGAGGGACCGGGGAGCTGTTTTTT,CASSSILYRGTGELFF
TRBV19,TRBJ1-6,once,TRBD1,TGTGCCAGTAGTCCACAGGGGGCAACTTCACCCCTCCACTTT,CASSPQGATSPLHF
TRBV7-2,TRBJ1-6,-,-,TGTGCCAGCAGCCAGAGGGTCCCGGTCAACTATAATTCACCCCTCCACTTT,CASSQRVPVNYNSPLHF
TRBV20-1,TRBJ2-1,-,-,TGCAGTGGAGTGGGGGAAACCTCCTACAATGAGCAGTTCTTC,CSGVGETSYNEQFF
TRBV15,TRBJ2-7,-,-,TGTGCCACCGGCAGAGCAGGGGCTAACTACGAGCGGTACTTC,CATGRAGANYERYF
TRBV5-1,TRBJ1-2,-,-,TGCGCCAGCGAAACCCAGGGGATGGACTATGGCTACACCTTC,CASETQGMDYGYTF
TRBV7-2,TRBJ2-5,-,TRBD1,TGTGCCAGCAGCCCAGGACAGGGGGCCCAAGAGACCCAGTACTTC,CASSPGQGAQETQYF
TRBV15,TRBJ2-1,-,-,TGTGCCACCAGCAGAGGGCTCCTTTTGGATGAGCAGTTCTTC,CATSRGLLLDEQFF
TRBV2,TRBJ2-7,-,TRBD2,TGTGCCAGCCGGGGGAGGGGAAACGAGCAGTACTTC,CASRGRGNEQYF
TRBV6-6,TRBJ1-2,-,-,TGTGCCAGCACCCCAAGTGAAGGGTGGTCAGAGTATGGCTACACCTTC,CASTPSEGWSEYGYTF